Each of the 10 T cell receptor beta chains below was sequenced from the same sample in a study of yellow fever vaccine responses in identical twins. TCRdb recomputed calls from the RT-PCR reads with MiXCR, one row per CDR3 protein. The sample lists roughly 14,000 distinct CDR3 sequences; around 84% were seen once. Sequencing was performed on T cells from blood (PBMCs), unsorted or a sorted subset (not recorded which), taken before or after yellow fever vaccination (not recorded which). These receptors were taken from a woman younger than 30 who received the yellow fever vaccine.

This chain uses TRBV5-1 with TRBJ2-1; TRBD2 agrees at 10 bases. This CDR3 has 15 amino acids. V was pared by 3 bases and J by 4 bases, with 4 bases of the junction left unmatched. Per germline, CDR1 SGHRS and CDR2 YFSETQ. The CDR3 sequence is CASSSLAGAYNEQFF. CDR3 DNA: TGCGCCAGCAGCTCTCTAGCGGGAGCGTACAATGAGCAGTTCTTC.

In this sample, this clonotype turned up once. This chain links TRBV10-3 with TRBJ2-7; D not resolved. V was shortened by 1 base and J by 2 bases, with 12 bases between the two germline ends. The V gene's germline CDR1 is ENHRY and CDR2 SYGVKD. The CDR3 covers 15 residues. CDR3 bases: TGTGCCATCAGTGAGTTTCCCGCAGCCACCTACGAGCAGTACTTC. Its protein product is CAISEFPAATYEQYF.

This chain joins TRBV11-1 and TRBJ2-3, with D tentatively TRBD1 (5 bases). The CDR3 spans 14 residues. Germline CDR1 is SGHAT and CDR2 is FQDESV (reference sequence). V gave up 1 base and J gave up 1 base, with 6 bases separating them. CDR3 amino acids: CASSLGGGTDTQYF. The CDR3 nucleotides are TGTGCCAGCAGCTTAGGGGGCGGCACAGATACGCAGTATTTT.

CDR3 bases: TGTGCCAGCAGCGCATCCGGGACACTACACACAGATACGCAGTATTTT. This gives the protein CASSASGTLHTDTQYF. The V and J genes are TRBV11-1 and TRBJ2-3, with a weak D call TRBD1 (6 bases). The CDR3 is made up of 16 amino acids. The germline CDR1 and CDR2 sequences are SGHAT and FQDESV (reference sequence). Trimming cost V 5 bases and J 2 bases, with 17 bases left between them.

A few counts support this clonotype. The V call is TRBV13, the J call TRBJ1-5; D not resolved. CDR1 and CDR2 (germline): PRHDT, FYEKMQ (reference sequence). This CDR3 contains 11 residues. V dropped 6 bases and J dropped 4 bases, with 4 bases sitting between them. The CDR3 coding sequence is TGTGCCAGCAGGGCAAATCAGCCCCAGCATTTT. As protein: CASRANQPQHF.

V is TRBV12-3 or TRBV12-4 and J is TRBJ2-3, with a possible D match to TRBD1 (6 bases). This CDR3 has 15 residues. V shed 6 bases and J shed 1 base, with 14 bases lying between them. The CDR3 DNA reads TGTGCCAGCAGAAAGGACAGTTTGCGCACAGATACGCAGTATTTT. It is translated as CASRKDSLRTDTQYF.

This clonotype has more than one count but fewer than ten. The CDR3 DNA sequence: TGTGCCAGCAGCTTACAGGGCAACAATCAGCCCCAGCATTTT. This translates into CASSLQGNNQPQHF. V is TRBV3-1 and J is TRBJ1-5; tentatively, D is TRBD1 (6 bases). This CDR3 has 14 amino acids. With 5 bases removed from V and 3 bases from J, the gap between germline ends came to 11 bases. CDR1 and CDR2 (germline): LGHDT, YNNKEL (reference sequence).

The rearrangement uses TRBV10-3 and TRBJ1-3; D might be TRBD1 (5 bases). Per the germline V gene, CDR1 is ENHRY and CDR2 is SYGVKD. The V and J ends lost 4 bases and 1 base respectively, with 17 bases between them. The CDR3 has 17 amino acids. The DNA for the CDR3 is TGTGCCATCAGTGCGCGTAGCACAGGCGGGTCTGGAAACACCATATATTTT. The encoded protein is CAISARSTGGSGNTIYF.

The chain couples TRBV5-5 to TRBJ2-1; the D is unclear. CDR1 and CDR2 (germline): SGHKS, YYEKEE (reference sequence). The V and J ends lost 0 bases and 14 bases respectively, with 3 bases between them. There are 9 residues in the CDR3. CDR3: CASSLVEFF. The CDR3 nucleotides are TGTGCCAGCAGCTTGGTAGAGTTCTTC. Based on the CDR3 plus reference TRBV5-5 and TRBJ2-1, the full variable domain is DAGVTQSPTHLIKTRGQQVTLRCSPISGHKSVSWYQQVLGQGPQFIFQYYEKEERGRGNFPDRFSARQFPNYSSELNVNALLLGDSALYLCASSLVEFFGPGTRLTVL.

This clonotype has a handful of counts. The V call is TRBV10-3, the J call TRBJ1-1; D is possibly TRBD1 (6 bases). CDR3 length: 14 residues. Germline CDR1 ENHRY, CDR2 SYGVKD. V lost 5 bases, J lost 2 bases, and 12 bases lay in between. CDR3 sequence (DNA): TGTGCCATCAGTAGCGAGGGGGGTAACACTGAAGCTTTCTTT. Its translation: CAISSEGGNTEAFF.